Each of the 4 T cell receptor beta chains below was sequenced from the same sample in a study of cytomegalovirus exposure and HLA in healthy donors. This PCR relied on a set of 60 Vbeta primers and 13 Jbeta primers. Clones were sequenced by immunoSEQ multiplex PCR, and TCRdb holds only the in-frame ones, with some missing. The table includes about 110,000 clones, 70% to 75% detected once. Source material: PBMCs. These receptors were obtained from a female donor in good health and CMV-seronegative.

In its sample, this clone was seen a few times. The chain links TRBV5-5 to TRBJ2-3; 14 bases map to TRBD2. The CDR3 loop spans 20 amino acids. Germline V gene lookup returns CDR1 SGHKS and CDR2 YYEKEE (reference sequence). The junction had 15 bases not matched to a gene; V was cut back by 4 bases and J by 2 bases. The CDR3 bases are TGTGCCAGCAGCCCAGAGGGTCGGACTAGCGGGAGGCTTATCACAGATACGCAGTATTTT. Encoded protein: CASSPEGRTSGRLITDTQYF.

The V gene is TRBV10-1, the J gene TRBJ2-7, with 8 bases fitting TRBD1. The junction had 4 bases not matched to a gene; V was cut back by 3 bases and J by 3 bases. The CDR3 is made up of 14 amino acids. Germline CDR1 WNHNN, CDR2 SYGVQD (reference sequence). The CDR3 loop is CASSEGTGGYEQYF. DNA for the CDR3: TGCGCCAGCAGTGAAGGGACAGGAGGCTACGAGCAGTACTTC.

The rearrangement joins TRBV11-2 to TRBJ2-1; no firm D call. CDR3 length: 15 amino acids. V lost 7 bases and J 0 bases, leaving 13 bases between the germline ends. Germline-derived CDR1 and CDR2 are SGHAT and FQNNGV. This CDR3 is CASTAALSSYNEQFF. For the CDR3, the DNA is TGTGCCAGCACCGCTGCCCTGAGCTCCTACAATGAGCAGTTCTTC.

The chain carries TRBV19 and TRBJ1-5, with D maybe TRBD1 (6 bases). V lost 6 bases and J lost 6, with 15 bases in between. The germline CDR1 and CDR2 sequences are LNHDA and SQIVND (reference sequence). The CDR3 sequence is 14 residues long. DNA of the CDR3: TGTGCCAGTAGGGGAGGGGGTGTTGGTCAGCCCCAGCATTTT. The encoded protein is CASRGGGVGQPQHF.